Below, 13 T cell receptor beta chains from the same sample are listed, as sequenced in a study of CD8+CD57+ T cells in acquired aplastic anemia. Profiling that covered TCR beta VDJ and CDR3 relied on genomic DNA as its template. TCRdb processed the reads anew with MiXCR; each CDR3 protein has one entry. The data show 350,000 to 450,000 distinct CDR3 sequences, roughly 64% seen once. The sequenced material came from sorted CD4+, CD8+, or CD8+CD57+ T cells (not recorded which) from PBMCs. The receptors shown here come from a human donor in good health, serving as a control.

The rearrangement joins TRBV4-1 to TRBJ1-2; TRBD1 is a possible D gene (5 bases). The V and J ends lost 3 bases and 0 bases respectively, with 17 bases between them. Germline CDR1 is MGHRA and CDR2 is YSYEKL. CDR3 length: 17 amino acids. CDR3 coding DNA: TGCGCCAGCAGCCATTCGTGGGGGACGACAGCTAACTATGGCTACACCTTC. The encoded protein is CASSHSWGTTANYGYTF.

The chain uses TRBV24-1 and TRBJ2-5, with D maybe TRBD2 (5 bases). The CDR3 has 16 amino acids. V dropped 3 bases and J dropped 5 bases, with 18 bases sitting between them. The germline gives CDR1 KGHDR, CDR2 SFDVKD. CDR3 in DNA: TGTGCCACCAGTGATCGGGCTAGCCCGAGCGAGGAGACCCAGTACTTC. It is translated as CATSDRASPSEETQYF.

About this clonotype: A read error may account for a junction end that differs from germline. The J gene is TRBJ2-1, the V gene TRBV7-2; 7 bases are shared with TRBD1. Germline assignment: CDR1 SGHTA and CDR2 FQGNSA. The CDR3 length is 14 residues. CDR3 region: CASSSGDRVGAQIF. Here the CDR3 DNA reads TGTGCCAGCAGCTCCGGTGACAGGGTAGGTGCGCAGATCTTC.

The chain carries TRBV4-1 and TRBJ2-7; no reliable D call. The CDR3 has 14 amino acids. Trimming shortened V by 0 bases and J by 4 bases, and 10 bases separated the two germline ends. The germline gives CDR1 MGHRA, CDR2 YSYEKL. CDR3 sequence reads: CASSQETGRYEQYF. CDR3 DNA sequence: TGCGCCAGCAGCCAAGAGACGGGCCGTTACGAGCAGTACTTC.

V is TRBV12-3 or TRBV12-4 and J is TRBJ1-2; 9 nucleotides line up with TRBD1. With V trimmed by 10 bases and J by 3 bases, 9 bases remained unmatched. The CDR3 sequence is 14 residues long. Written as DNA, the CDR3 is TGTGCCACCAGCCTTGACAGGGGGGACTATGGCTACACCTTC. This codes for CATSLDRGDYGYTF.

This rearrangement joins TRBV18 to TRBJ2-7, with D perhaps given as TRBD1 or TRBD2 (5 bases each). V lost 2 bases and J 2 bases, leaving 13 bases between the germline ends. Germline V gene lookup returns CDR1 KGHSH and CDR2 LQKENI. The CDR3 totals 15 residues. The CDR3 protein is CASSPTGTATYEQYF. CDR3 in DNA: TGTGCCAGCTCACCAACCGGGACGGCGACCTACGAGCAGTACTTC.

The chain links TRBV2 to TRBJ2-2; the D gene could be TRBD1 or TRBD2 (5 bases each). V gave up 5 bases and J gave up 4 bases, with 14 bases separating them. Germline-derived CDR1 and CDR2 are SNHLY and FYNNEI. CDR3 size: 15 residues. In DNA form, the CDR3 reads TGTGCCAGCAGTTTTGGGGGTGATATCACCGGGGAGCTGTTTTTT. Encoded protein: CASSFGGDITGELFF.

With regard to this clonotype: Mismatch with germline at one junction end may stem from a read error. The chain combines TRBV7-7 with TRBJ2-1; the D is unclear. The CDR3 contains 13 residues. The V gene's germline CDR1 is SSHAT and CDR2 FNYEAQ (reference sequence). CDR3 region: CASSLANVDTQFF. Here the CDR3 DNA reads TGTGCTAGCAGCTTAGCAAACGTAGATACCCAGTTCTTC.

This sequence joins TRBV9 and TRBJ1-2; TRBD1 agrees at 7 bases. V trimming: 3 bases; J trimming: 6 bases; junction bases outside the gene matches: 11. The germline V gene has CDR1 SGDLS and CDR2 YYNGEE. CDR3 length: 15 amino acids. CDR3: CASSGASQGGDGYTF. Here the CDR3 DNA reads TGTGCCAGCAGCGGAGCGAGTCAGGGGGGCGATGGCTACACCTTC.

Here the CDR3 DNA reads TGCAGCGCCAGGACAGGGCTACATTCACCCCTCCACTTT. Encoded protein: CSARTGLHSPLHF. The V call is TRBV29-1, the J call TRBJ1-6; 8 positions agree with TRBD1. The CDR3 spans 13 residues. Trimming cost V 7 bases and J 8 bases; bases outside gene matches: 7. CDR1 is SQVTM and CDR2 is ANQGSEA in the germline V gene.

V is TRBV11-2 and J is TRBJ1-1; D is undetermined. V dropped 6 bases and J dropped 6 bases, with 17 bases sitting between them. This CDR3 has 14 amino acids. Germline CDR1 SGHAT, CDR2 FQNNGV. For the CDR3, the DNA is TGTGCCAGCAGTTTGGCCCGGGCTGAATCTGAAGCTTTCTTT. Encoded protein: CASSLARAESEAFF.

The table lists this clonotype with many counts. The chain has TRBV19 and TRBJ1-5, with D perhaps matching TRBD1 (5 bases). Trimming stripped 3 bases from V and 6 bases from J, with 9 bases between. Germline values: CDR1 LNHDA, CDR2 SQIVND (reference sequence). This CDR3 has 13 residues. The CDR3 protein is CASSIGGRQPQHF. The CDR3 bases are TGTGCCAGTAGTATCGGGGGACGTCAGCCCCAGCATTTT.

With respect to this clonotype: Since no conserved phenylalanine or tryptophan closes the CDR3, a read error is the likely cause. Because the CDR3's place on the DNA is in doubt, the DNA is left out and the CDR3 is given as listed by TCRdb. The CDR3 here is CASTPDVHNTHSI. J is TRBJ1-5 and V is TRBV9; the table's TRBD1 call for D was not verified on the DNA. Germline V gives CDR1 SGDLS, CDR2 YYNGEE. The length of the CDR3 is 13 amino acids, counting both ends.